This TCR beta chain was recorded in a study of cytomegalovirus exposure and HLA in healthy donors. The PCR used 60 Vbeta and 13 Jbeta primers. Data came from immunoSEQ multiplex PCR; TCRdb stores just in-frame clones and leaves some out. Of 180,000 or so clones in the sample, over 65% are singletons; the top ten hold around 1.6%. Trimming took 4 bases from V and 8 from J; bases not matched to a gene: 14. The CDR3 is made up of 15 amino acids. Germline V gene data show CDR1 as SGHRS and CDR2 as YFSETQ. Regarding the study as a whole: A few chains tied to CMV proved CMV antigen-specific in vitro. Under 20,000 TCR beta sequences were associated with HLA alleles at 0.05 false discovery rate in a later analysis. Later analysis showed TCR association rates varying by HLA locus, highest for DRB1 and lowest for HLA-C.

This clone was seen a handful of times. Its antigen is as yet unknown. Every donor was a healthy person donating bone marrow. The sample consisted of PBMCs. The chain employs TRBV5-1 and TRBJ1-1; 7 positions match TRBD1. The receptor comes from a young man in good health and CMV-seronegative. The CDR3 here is CASSLQETGMSEAFF. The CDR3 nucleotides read TGCGCCAGCAGCCTCCAAGAGACAGGGATGAGCGAAGCTTTCTTT.